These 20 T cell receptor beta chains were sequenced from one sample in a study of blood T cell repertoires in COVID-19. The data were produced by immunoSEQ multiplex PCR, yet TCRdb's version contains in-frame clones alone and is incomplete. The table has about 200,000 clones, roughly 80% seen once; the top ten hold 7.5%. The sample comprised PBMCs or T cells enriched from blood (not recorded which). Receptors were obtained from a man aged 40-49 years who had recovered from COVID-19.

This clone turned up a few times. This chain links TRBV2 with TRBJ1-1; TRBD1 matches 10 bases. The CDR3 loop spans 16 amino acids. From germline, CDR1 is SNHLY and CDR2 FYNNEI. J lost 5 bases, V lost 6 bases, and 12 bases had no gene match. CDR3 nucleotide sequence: TGTGCCAGCAGCTCGTCCCGGGACAGGGGTTGGACTGAAGCTTTCTTT. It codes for CASSSSRDRGWTEAFF.

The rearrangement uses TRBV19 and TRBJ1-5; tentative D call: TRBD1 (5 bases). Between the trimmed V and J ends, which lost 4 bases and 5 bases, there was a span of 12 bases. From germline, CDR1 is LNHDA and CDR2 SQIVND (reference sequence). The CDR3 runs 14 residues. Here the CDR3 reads CASSTDRSYQPQHF. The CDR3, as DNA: TGTGCCAGTAGTACCGACAGAAGCTATCAGCCCCAGCATTTT. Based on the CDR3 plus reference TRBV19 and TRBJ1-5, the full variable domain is DGGITQSPKYLFRKEGQNVTLSCEQNLNHDAMYWYRQDPGQGLRLIYYSQIVNDFQKGDIAEGYSVSREKKESFPLTVTSAQKNPTAFYLCASSTDRSYQPQHFGDGTRLSIL.

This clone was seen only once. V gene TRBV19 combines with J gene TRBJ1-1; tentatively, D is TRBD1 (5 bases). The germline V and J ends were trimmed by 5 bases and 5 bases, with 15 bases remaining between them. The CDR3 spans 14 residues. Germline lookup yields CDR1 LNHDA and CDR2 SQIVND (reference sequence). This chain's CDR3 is CASSLAGGGTEAFF. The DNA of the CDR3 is TGTGCCAGTAGTTTAGCCGGTGGGGGGACTGAAGCTTTCTTT.

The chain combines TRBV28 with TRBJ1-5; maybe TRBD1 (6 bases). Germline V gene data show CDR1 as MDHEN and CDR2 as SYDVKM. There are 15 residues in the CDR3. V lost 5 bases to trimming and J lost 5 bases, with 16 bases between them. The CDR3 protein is CASSQFRGRDQPQHF. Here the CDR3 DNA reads TGTGCCAGCAGTCAATTCAGGGGACGCGATCAGCCCCAGCATTTT.

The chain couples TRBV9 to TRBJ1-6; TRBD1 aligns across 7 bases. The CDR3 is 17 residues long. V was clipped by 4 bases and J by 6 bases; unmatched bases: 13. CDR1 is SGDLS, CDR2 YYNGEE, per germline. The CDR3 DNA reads TGTGCCAGCAGCCCTTACTGGCAGGGGGTCGGTAATTCACCCCTCCACTTT. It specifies CASSPYWQGVGNSPLHF. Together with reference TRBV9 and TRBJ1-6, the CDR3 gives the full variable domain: DSGVTQTPKHLITATGQRVTLRCSPRSGDLSVYWYQQSLDQGLQFLIQYYNGEERAKGNILERFSAQQFPDLHSELNLSSLELGDSALYFCASSPYWQGVGNSPLHFGNGTRLTVT.

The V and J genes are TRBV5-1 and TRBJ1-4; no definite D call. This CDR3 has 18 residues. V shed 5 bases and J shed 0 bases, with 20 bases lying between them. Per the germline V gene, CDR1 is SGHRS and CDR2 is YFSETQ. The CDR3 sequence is CASRQQLQPLATNEKLFF. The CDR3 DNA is TGCGCCAGCAGACAACAGTTACAGCCTCTTGCAACTAATGAAAAACTGTTTTTT.

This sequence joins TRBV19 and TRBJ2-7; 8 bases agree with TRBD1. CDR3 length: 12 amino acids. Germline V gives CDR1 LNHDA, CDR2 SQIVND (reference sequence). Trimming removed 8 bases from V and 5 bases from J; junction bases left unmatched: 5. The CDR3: CASGQGSNEQYF. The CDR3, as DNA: TGTGCCAGTGGACAGGGTTCGAACGAGCAGTACTTC.

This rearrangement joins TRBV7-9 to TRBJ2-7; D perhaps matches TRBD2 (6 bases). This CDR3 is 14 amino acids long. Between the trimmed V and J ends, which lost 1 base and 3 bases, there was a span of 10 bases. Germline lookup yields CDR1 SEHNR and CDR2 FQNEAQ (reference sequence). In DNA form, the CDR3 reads TGTGCCAGCAGCTTAGTAGGGAGGAACTACGAGCAGTACTTC. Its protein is CASSLVGRNYEQYF.

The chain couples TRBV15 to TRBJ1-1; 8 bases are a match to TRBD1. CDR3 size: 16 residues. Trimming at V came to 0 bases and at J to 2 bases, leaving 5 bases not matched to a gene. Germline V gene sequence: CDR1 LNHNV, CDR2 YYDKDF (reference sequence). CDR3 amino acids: CATSRDRGRPNTEAFF. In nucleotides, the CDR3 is TGTGCCACCAGCAGAGACAGGGGGCGACCTAACACTGAAGCTTTCTTT.

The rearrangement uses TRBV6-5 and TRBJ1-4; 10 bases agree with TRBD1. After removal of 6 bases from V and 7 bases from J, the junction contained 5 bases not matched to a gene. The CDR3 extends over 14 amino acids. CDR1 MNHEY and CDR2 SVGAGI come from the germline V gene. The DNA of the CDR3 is TGTGCCAGCAGGACAGGGGGCGTCGGTGAAAAACTGTTTTTT. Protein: CASRTGGVGEKLFF.

The chain's CDR3 is CASSREVTGDSPLHF. The DNA for the CDR3 is TGTGCCAGCAGTAGAGAGGTGACAGGCGATTCACCCCTCCACTTT. The rearrangement joins TRBV6-5 to TRBJ1-6; possible D gene TRBD1, 6 bases. Germline CDR1 MNHEY, CDR2 SVGAGI. The CDR3 extends over 15 amino acids. With 5 bases removed from V and 8 bases from J, the gap between germline ends came to 16 bases.

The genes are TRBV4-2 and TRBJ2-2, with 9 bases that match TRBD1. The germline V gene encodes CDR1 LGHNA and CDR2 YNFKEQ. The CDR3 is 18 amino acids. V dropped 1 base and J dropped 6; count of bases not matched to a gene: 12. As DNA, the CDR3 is TGTGCCAGCAGCCAAGTTAGGAGGACAGGGGTATTCGCCGGGGAGCTGTTTTTT. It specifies CASSQVRRTGVFAGELFF.

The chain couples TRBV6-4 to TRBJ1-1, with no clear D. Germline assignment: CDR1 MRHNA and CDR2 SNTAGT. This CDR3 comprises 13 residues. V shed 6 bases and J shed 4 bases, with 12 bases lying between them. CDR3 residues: CASRGAGSTEAFF. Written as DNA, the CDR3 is TGTGCCAGCAGGGGAGCAGGAAGCACTGAAGCTTTCTTT.

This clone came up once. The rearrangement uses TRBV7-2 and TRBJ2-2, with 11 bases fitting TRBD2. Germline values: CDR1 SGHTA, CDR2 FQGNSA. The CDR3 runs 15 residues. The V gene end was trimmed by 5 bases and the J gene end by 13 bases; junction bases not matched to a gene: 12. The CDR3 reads CASSPSGLAVGRLFF. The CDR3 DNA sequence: TGTGCCAGCAGCCCTTCGGGACTAGCGGTCGGGAGGCTGTTTTTT.

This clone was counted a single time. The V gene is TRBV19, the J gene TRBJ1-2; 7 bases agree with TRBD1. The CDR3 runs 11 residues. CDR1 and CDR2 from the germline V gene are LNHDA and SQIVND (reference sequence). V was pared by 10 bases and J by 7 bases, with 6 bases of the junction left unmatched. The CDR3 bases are TGTGCCATTCGCGACAGGGTTGGCTACACCTTC. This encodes CAIRDRVGYTF.

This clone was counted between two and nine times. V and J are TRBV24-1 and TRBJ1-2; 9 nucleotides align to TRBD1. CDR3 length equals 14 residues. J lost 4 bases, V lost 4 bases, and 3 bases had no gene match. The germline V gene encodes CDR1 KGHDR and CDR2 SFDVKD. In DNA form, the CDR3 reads TGTGCCACCAGTGACCCGGACAGGGGCTATGGCTACACCTTC. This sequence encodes CATSDPDRGYGYTF.

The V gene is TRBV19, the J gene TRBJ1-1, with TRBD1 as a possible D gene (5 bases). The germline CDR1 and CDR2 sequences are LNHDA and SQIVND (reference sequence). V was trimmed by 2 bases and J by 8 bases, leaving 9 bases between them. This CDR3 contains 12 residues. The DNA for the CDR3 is TGTGCCAGTAGTATAAGGGGAGGGGAAGCTTTCTTT. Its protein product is CASSIRGGEAFF. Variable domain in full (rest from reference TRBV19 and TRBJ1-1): DGGITQSPKYLFRKEGQNVTLSCEQNLNHDAMYWYRQDPGQGLRLIYYSQIVNDFQKGDIAEGYSVSREKKESFPLTVTSAQKNPTAFYLCASSIRGGEAFFGQGTRLTVV.

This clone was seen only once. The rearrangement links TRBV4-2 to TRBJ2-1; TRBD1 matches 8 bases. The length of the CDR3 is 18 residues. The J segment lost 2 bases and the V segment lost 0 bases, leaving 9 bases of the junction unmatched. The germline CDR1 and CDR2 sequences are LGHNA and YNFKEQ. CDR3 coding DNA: TGTGCCAGCAGCCAAGAGTTGCAGGACAGGGTCACCTACAATGAGCAGTTCTTC. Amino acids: CASSQELQDRVTYNEQFF.

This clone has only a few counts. This CDR3 is CASSQDARQGTNYGYTF. The DNA of the CDR3 is TGTGCCAGCAGCCAAGATGCCCGACAGGGGACTAACTATGGCTACACCTTC. The chain recombines TRBV4-2 with TRBJ1-2; 8 nucleotides align to TRBD1. CDR3 length: 17 residues. The trim removed 0 bases at V and 0 bases at J, leaving 6 bases unmatched. The germline gives CDR1 LGHNA, CDR2 YNFKEQ.

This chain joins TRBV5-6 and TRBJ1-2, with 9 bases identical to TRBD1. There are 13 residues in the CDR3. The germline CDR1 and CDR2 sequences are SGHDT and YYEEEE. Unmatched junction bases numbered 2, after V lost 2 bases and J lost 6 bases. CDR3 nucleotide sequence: TGTGCCAGCAGCTTCCGGACAGGGGATGGCTACACCTTC. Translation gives CASSFRTGDGYTF. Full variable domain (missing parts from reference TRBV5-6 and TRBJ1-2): DAGVTQSPTHLIKTRGQQVTLRCSPKSGHDTVSWYQQALGQGPQFIFQYYEEEERQRGNFPDRFSGHQFPNYSSELNVNALLLGDSALYLCASSFRTGDGYTFGSGTRLTVV.